The sample holds a few counts of the clone carrying this T cell receptor beta chain. In TCRdb, the RACE reads were re-called with MiXCR into one record per CDR3 protein. The top ten hold under 2.5% of the sample, which has about 190,000 distinct CDR3 sequences, 24% seen once. This record belongs to a study of human T cells and chemical hapten exposure. V lost 10 bases to trimming and J lost 1 base, with 6 bases between them. Germline V gene sequence: CDR1 KGHDR, CDR2 SFDVKD. CDR3 size: 11 residues. Sample time point: patch test 3, about 24 weeks after DPC sensitization. Documented treatment: therapeutic diphenylcyclopropenone sensitization with weekly scalp DPC.

Sample: whole blood, taken in connection with sensitization to the hapten diphenylcyclopropenone (DPC). V gene TRBV24-1 combines with J gene TRBJ1-1; D uncertain. This clonotype originated in a woman in her forties with alopecia areata. Some clones in this sample may be carry-over from other donors' samples. CDR3 DNA: TGTGCCACGCGGGGGAACACTGAAGCTTTCTTT. It is translated as CATRGNTEAFF.